This T cell receptor beta chain was recorded in a study of control samples from healthy donors and cancer patients. TCRdb keeps only in-frame clones here, not all; method: immunoSEQ multiplex PCR. The repertoire has 150,000 to 200,000 clones, 91% of them found once; the top ten carry approximately 1.5%. CDR1 is KGHSH and CDR2 is LQKENI in the germline V gene. The trim removed 6 bases at V and 4 bases at J, leaving 9 bases unmatched. The CDR3 is made up of 15 amino acids. The genes are TRBV18 and TRBJ1-3, with 7 positions matching TRBD1. The sample was blood. This sequence was found in a young woman in good health. The CDR3 DNA reads as TGTGCCAGCTCGACAGGGAATCGCTTCGGAAACACCATATATTTT. This codes for CASSTGNRFGNTIYF.